This T cell receptor beta chain comes out of a study of blood T cell repertoires in COVID-19. The germline gives CDR1 KGHSH, CDR2 LQKENI. Trimming stripped 3 bases from V and 6 bases from J, with 8 bases between. The CDR3 is 13 amino acids. Produced via immunoSEQ multiplex PCR; TCRdb's table is partial and in-frame only. Of 75,000 to 100,000 clones listed, more than 65% are singletons. The receptor comes from a woman over 75 with acute or convalescent COVID-19. The specimen sequenced was peripheral blood. This chain connects TRBV18 to TRBJ1-4; D might be TRBD1 (6 bases). Here the CDR3 DNA reads TGTGCCAGCTCACCGAACAGGGATGAAAAACTGTTTTTT. It codes for CASSPNRDEKLFF.